These T cell receptor beta chains were read from a single sample in a study of shared clonotypes between healthy human individuals. Data came from immunoSEQ multiplex PCR; TCRdb stores just in-frame clones and leaves some out. Of 150,000 to 200,000 clones in the sample, about 68% were seen once. The sequenced sample was memory CD4+ T cells sorted from blood. The receptors here all came from a man between 25 and 39 years old in good health. The CDR3 runs from the conserved cysteine through the conserved F or W. Fields, in order: V gene, J gene, D gene, clone size, CDR3 protein, CDR3 DNA. A D gene is named only where the DNA matches it firmly. Size is omitted from some rows. Given values are once, few, many or a class for expanded clones.

>TRBV11-2|TRBJ2-5|-|-
CASSHRGRNQETQYF
TGTGCCAGCAGCCACCGGGGACGGAACCAAGAGACCCAGTACTTC
>TRBV28|TRBJ1-5|TRBD1|-
CASSSPRQGQHF
TGTGCCAGCAGTAGTCCCCGACAGGGCCAGCATTTT
>TRBV5-1|TRBJ2-7|-|few
CASSLEVGKSGEQYF
TGCGCCAGCAGCTTGGAGGTAGGAAAGTCCGGTGAGCAGTACTTC
>TRBV11-2|TRBJ2-1|-|-
CASSLAVNSYNEQFF
TGTGCCAGCAGCTTAGCTGTGAACTCCTACAATGAGCAGTTCTTC
>TRBV7-8|TRBJ1-2|TRBD1|once
CASSPRSGQYGYTF
TGTGCCAGCAGCCCCAGGTCGGGACAGTATGGCTACACCTTC
>TRBV6-5|TRBJ1-1|-|few
CASSSLAVGAEAFF
TGTGCCAGCAGTTCCCTTGCAGTGGGAGCTGAAGCTTTCTTT
>TRBV7-9|TRBJ2-1|-|-
CASSPGPGGVMVNEQFF
TGTGCCAGCAGCCCCGGTCCTGGGGGCGTTATGGTTAATGAGCAGTTCTTC
>TRBV27|TRBJ2-2|-|-
CASYKMPNTGELFF
TGTGCCAGCTATAAAATGCCGAACACCGGGGAGCTGTTTTTT
>TRBV30|TRBJ2-1|-|-
CAWSATRDEQFF
TGTGCCTGGAGTGCCACTAGGGATGAGCAGTTCTTC
>TRBV29-1|TRBJ2-1|-|-
CSVAKRGGGPDNEQFF
TGCAGCGTTGCTAAAAGGGGGGGAGGGCCCGACAATGAGCAGTTCTTC
>TRBV6-1|TRBJ2-7|-|-
CASSERTDIYEQYF
TGTGCCAGCAGTGAGCGGACAGACATCTACGAGCAGTACTTC
>TRBV29-1|TRBJ2-7|TRBD2|-
CSVGPSGWPEQYF
TGCAGCGTTGGGCCTAGCGGATGGCCCGAGCAGTACTTC
>TRBV23-1|TRBJ2-1|TRBD1|-
CASSQPDRGWFF
TGCGCCAGCAGTCAACCAGACAGGGGTTGGTTCTTC
>TRBV7-6|TRBJ2-5|-|-
CASSLSGETQYF
TGTGCCAGCAGCCTCTCGGGGGAGACCCAGTACTTC
>TRBV11-2|TRBJ2-7|TRBD1|few
CASSPIARQGVYEQYF
TGTGCCAGCAGCCCGATCGCGAGACAGGGGGTTTACGAGCAGTACTTC
>TRBV18|TRBJ2-3|TRBD1|-
CASSPPGQGSDTQYF
TGTGCCAGCTCACCACCAGGACAGGGGTCAGATACGCAGTATTTT
>TRBV7-3|TRBJ2-1|-|-
CASSLNPGERGEQFF
TGTGCCAGCAGCTTAAATCCAGGGGAAAGGGGTGAGCAGTTCTTC
>TRBV6-1|TRBJ1-4|TRBD1|-
CASSRGPTNEKLFF
TGTGCCAGCAGCAGGGGGCCAACTAATGAAAAACTGTTTTTT
>TRBV6-1|TRBJ2-7|TRBD1|many
CASSPTGALYEQYF
TGTGCCAGCAGTCCTACAGGGGCGCTTTACGAGCAGTACTTC
>TRBV27|TRBJ2-1|TRBD1|-
CASSLIGGGNEQFF
TGTGCCAGCAGTTTAATAGGGGGCGGGAATGAGCAGTTCTTC
>TRBV19|TRBJ2-7|TRBD2|-
CASSTFSGMKTYEQYF
TGTGCCAGTAGTACCTTTAGCGGGATGAAAACCTACGAGCAGTACTTC
>TRBV6-1|TRBJ1-2|-|-
CASSVTDLYGYTF
TGTGCCAGCAGTGTGACAGACCTGTACGGCTACACCTTC
>TRBV5-6|TRBJ2-2|TRBD1|-
CASSPGQGRRELFF
TGTGCCAGCAGCCCGGGACAGGGGAGGAGGGAGCTGTTTTTT
>TRBV18|TRBJ2-6|-|-
CASSPPIGDGANVLTF
TGTGCCAGCTCACCACCTATAGGGGATGGGGCCAACGTCCTGACTTTC
>TRBV20-1|TRBJ2-7|TRBD2|few
CSADGTSGSPF
TGCAGTGCTGATGGGACTAGCGGGAGCCCGTTC
>TRBV7-2|TRBJ2-3|TRBD2|-
CASSSPLAGADTQYF
TGTGCCAGCAGCTCCCCACTAGCGGGAGCAGATACGCAGTATTTT
>TRBV27|TRBJ2-7|TRBD2|-
CASSLTVASGSYEQYF
TGTGCCAGCAGTTTAACAGTGGCTAGCGGCTCCTACGAGCAGTACTTC
>TRBV5-1|TRBJ1-4|-|-
CASSQESPFEKLFF
TGCGCCAGCAGCCAGGAAAGCCCGTTTGAAAAACTGTTTTTT
>TRBV7-2|TRBJ2-7|-|many
CASSLLQGGVYEQYF
TGTGCCAGCAGCTTACTTCAGGGGGGGGTTTACGAGCAGTACTTC
>TRBV18|TRBJ1-5|TRBD1|-
CASSPSGTGVSQPQHF
TGTGCCAGCTCACCGTCCGGGACAGGGGTTTCCCAGCCCCAGCATTTT
>TRBV19|TRBJ1-1|-|-
CASSRDHTEAFF
TGTGCCAGTAGTAGGGACCACACTGAAGCTTTCTTT
>TRBV28|TRBJ1-4|TRBD1|-
CASSLTRGRSEKLFF
TGTGCCAGCAGTTTAACCAGGGGGCGCAGTGAAAAACTGTTTTTT
>TRBV2|TRBJ1-2|TRBD1|-
CASRGQGDYGYTF
TGTGCCAGCAGAGGACAGGGGGACTATGGCTACACCTTC
>TRBV5-1|TRBJ2-1|TRBD2|once
CASTLASGIIHEQFF
TGCGCCAGCACCCTTGCTAGCGGGATCATTCATGAGCAGTTCTTC
>TRBV2|TRBJ1-1|TRBD1|-
CASSLMGGGGTEAFF
TGTGCCAGCAGTCTCATGGGAGGGGGCGGCACTGAAGCTTTCTTT
>TRBV11-2|TRBJ2-7|TRBD2|-
CASSLAHGTSGSIEQYF
TGTGCCAGCAGCTTAGCCCATGGGACTAGCGGGAGTATAGAGCAGTACTTC
>TRBV5-1|TRBJ2-1|-|-
CASSPVPGVSDEQFF
TGCGCCAGCAGCCCCGTTCCAGGAGTTAGCGATGAGCAGTTCTTC
>TRBV10-3|TRBJ1-3|-|-
CAISEPGAGNTIYF
TGTGCCATCAGTGAGCCAGGCGCCGGAAACACCATATATTTT
>TRBV10-3|TRBJ2-3|TRBD2|few
CAISRTSGDTDTQYF
TGTGCCATCAGTAGGACTAGCGGAGACACAGATACGCAGTATTTT
>TRBV15|TRBJ2-1|TRBD1|-
CATSREHGTGWWNEQFF
TGTGCCACCAGCAGAGAACACGGGACAGGGTGGTGGAATGAGCAGTTCTTC
>TRBV19|TRBJ2-5|TRBD2|few
CASTASGAVEETQYF
TGTGCCAGTACCGCTAGCGGGGCAGTCGAAGAGACCCAGTACTTC
>TRBV19|TRBJ1-2|TRBD1|few
CASTILPGTGDGYTF
TGTGCCAGTACCATTTTACCCGGGACAGGGGACGGCTACACCTTC
>TRBV18|TRBJ1-4|-|-
CASSPSMGSNEKLFF
TGTGCCAGCTCACCCTCAATGGGATCCAATGAAAAACTGTTTTTT
>TRBV29-1|TRBJ2-7|TRBD1|few
CSVLTGSGYEQYF
TGCAGCGTCTTGACAGGGTCGGGCTACGAGCAGTACTTC
>TRBV7-2|TRBJ2-7|TRBD2|few
CASSTKGGPSGRRSYEQYF
TGTGCCAGCAGCACTAAAGGGGGACCTAGCGGGAGGCGCTCCTACGAGCAGTACTTC
>TRBV7-2|TRBJ2-1|-|-
CASSTLGGLGYNEQFF
TGTGCCAGCAGCACGCTCGGGGGGCTCGGGTACAATGAGCAGTTCTTC
>TRBV5-4|TRBJ2-4|-|few
CASSFGALAKNIQYF
TGTGCCAGCAGCTTCGGGGCGCTAGCCAAAAACATTCAGTACTTC
>TRBV4-1|TRBJ1-1|-|-
CASSQGEGRSEAFF
TGCGCCAGCAGCCAGGGGGAGGGACGCAGTGAAGCTTTCTTT
>TRBV18|TRBJ2-1|-|-
CASSPLSSKSGNEQFF
TGTGCCAGCTCACCACTTTCTTCGAAATCGGGCAATGAGCAGTTCTTC
>TRBV5-1|TRBJ2-7|-|-
CASSLAAGAYEQYF
TGCGCCAGCAGCTTGGCCGCAGGGGCCTACGAGCAGTACTTC